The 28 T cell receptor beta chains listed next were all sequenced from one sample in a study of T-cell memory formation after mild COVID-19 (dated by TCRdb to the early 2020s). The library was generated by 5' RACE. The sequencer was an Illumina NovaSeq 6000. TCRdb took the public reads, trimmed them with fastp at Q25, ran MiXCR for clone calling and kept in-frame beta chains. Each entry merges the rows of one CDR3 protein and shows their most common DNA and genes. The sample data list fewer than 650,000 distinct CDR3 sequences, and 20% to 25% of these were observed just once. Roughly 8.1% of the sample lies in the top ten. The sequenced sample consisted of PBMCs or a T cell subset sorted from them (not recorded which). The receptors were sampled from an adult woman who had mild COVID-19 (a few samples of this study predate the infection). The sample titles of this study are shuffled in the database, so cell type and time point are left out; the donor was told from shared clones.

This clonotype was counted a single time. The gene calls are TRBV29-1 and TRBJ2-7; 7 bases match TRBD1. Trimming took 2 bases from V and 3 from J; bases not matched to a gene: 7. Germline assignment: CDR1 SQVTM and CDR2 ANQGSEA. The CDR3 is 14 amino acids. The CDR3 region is CSVELPGGDYEQYF. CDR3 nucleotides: TGCAGCGTTGAACTCCCAGGGGGTGACTACGAGCAGTACTTC.

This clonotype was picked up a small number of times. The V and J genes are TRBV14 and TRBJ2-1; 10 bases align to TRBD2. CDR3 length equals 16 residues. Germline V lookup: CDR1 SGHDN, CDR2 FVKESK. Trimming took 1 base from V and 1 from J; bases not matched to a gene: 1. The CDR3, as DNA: TGTGCCAGCAGCCAAGTAGCGGGGGGTTCCTACAATGAGCAGTTCTTC. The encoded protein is CASSQVAGGSYNEQFF. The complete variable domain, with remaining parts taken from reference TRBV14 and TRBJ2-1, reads EAGVTQFPSHSVIEKGQTVTLRCDPISGHDNLYWYRRVMGKEIKFLLHFVKESKQDESGMPNNRFLAERTGGTYSTLKVQPAELEDSGVYFCASSQVAGGSYNEQFFGPGTRLTVL.

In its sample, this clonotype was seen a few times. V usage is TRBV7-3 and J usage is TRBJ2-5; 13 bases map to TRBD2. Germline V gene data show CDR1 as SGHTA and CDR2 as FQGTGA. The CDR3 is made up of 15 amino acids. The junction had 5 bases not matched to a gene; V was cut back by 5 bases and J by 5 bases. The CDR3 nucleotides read TGTGCCAGCAGCCTAGGACTAGCGGGAGATGAGACCCAGTACTTC. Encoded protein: CASSLGLAGDETQYF.

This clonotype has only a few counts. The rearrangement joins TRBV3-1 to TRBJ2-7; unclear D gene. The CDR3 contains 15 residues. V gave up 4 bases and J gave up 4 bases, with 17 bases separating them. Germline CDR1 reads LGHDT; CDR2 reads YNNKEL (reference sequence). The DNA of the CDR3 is TGTGCCAGCAGCCCACTTATCCGCCAAGCATACGAGCAGTACTTC. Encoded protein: CASSPLIRQAYEQYF.

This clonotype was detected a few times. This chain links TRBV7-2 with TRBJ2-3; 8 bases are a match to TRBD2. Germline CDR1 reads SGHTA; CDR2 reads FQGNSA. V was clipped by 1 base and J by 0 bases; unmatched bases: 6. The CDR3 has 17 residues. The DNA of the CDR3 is TGTGCCAGCAGCTTAGGCCGATTAGCGGGGAGCACAGATACGCAGTATTTT. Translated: CASSLGRLAGSTDTQYF.

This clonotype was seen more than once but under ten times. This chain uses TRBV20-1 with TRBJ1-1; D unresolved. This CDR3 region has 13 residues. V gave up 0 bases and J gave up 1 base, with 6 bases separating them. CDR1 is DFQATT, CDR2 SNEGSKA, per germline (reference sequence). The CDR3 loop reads CSARDHPNTEAFF. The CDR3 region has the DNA TGCAGTGCTAGAGATCACCCGAACACTGAAGCTTTCTTT.

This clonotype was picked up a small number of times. CDR3 protein: CSVDWPRRSTDTQYF. CDR3 DNA: TGCAGCGTTGACTGGCCTAGGAGATCCACAGATACGCAGTATTTT. The chain links TRBV29-1 to TRBJ2-3; D ambiguous. V was shortened by 3 bases and J by 2 bases, with 15 bases between the two germline ends. This CDR3 has 15 amino acids. In germline, CDR1 is SQVTM, CDR2 ANQGSEA.

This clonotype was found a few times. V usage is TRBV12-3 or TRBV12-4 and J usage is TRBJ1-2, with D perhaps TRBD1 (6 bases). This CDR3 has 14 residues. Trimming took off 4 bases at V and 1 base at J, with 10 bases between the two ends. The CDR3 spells CASSSYRDNYGYTF. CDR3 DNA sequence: TGTGCCAGCAGTTCCTACAGGGATAACTATGGCTACACCTTC.

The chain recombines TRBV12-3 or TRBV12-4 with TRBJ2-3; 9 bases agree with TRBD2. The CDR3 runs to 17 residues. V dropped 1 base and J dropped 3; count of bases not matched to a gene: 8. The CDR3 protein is CASSLGRLAVVTDTQYF. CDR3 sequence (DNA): TGTGCCAGCAGTTTAGGACGACTAGCGGTGGTGACAGATACGCAGTATTTT.

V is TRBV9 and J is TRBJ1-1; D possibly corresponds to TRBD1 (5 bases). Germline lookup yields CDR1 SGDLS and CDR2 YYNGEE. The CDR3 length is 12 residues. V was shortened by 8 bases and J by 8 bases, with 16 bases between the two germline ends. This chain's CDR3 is CASRGQESEAFF. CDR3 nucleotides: TGTGCCAGTAGGGGTCAGGAATCAGAAGCTTTCTTT. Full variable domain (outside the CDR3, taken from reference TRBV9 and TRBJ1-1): DSGVTQTPKHLITATGQRVTLRCSPRSGDLSVYWYQQSLDQGLQFLIQYYNGEERAKGNILERFSAQQFPDLHSELNLSSLELGDSALYFCASRGQESEAFFGQGTRLTVV.

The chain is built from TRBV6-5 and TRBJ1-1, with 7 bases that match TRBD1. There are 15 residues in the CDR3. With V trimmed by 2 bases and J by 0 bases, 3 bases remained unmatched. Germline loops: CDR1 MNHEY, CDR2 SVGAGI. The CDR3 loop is CASSYTGQMNTEAFF. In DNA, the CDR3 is TGTGCCAGCAGTTACACGGGACAGATGAACACTGAAGCTTTCTTT.

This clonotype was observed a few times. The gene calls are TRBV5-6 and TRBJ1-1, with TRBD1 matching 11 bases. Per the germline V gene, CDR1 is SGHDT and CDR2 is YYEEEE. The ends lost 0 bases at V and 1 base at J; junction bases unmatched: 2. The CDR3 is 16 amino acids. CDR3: CASSLAGQGANTEAFF. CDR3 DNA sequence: TGTGCCAGCAGCTTGGCTGGACAGGGGGCGAACACTGAAGCTTTCTTT.

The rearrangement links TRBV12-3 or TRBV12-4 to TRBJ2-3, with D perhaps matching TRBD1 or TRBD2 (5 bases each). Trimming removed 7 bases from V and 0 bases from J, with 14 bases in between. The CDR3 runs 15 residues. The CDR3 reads CASTLTWGSTDTQYF. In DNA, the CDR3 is TGTGCCAGCACCTTGACATGGGGGAGCACAGATACGCAGTATTTT.

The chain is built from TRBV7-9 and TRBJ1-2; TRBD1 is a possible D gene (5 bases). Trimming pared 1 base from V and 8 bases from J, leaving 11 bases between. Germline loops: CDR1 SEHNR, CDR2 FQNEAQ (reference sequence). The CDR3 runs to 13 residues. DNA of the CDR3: TGTGCCAGCAGCTTAGTGCGGGGCGGCGGCTACACCTTC. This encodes CASSLVRGGGYTF.

CDR3 residues: CASSPLNNEQFF. The CDR3 coding sequence is TGTGCCAGCAGCCCCCTCAACAATGAGCAGTTCTTC. J is TRBJ2-1 and V is TRBV13; D gene ambiguous. V was trimmed by 5 bases and J by 5 bases, leaving 7 bases between them. Per the germline V gene, CDR1 is PRHDT and CDR2 is FYEKMQ (reference sequence). This CDR3 spans 12 amino acids.

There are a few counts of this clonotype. The CDR3 is CATSEKATLADTQYF. CDR3 nucleotide sequence: TGTGCCACCAGTGAAAAAGCAACTCTGGCAGATACGCAGTATTTT. The gene calls are TRBV24-1 and TRBJ2-3, with D unresolved. V lost 4 bases, J lost 4 bases, and 14 bases lay in between. Germline V CDR1 and CDR2: KGHDR, SFDVKD. The CDR3 spans 15 residues.

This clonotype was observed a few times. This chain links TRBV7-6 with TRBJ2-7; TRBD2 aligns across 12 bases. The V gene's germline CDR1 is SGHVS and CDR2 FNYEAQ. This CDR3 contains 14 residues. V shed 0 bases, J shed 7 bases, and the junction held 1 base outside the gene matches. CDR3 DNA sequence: TGTGCCAGCAGCTTAGCCGGACTAGCGGGGGAGCAGTACTTC. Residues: CASSLAGLAGEQYF.

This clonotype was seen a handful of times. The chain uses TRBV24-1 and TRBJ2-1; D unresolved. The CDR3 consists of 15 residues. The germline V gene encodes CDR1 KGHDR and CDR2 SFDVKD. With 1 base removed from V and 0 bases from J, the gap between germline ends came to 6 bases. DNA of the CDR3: TGTGCCACCAGTGATTTCAGGAGCTCCTACAATGAGCAGTTCTTC. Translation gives CATSDFRSSYNEQFF.

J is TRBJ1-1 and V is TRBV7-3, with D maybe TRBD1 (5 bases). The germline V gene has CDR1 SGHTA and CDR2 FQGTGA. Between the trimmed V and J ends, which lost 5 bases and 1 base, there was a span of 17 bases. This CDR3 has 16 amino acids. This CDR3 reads CASSHPGMGTNTEAFF. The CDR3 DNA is TGTGCCAGCAGCCATCCCGGAATGGGGACGAACACTGAAGCTTTCTTT.

The CDR3: CSVVMALGYGYTF. DNA for the CDR3: TGCAGCGTTGTTATGGCCCTTGGGTATGGCTACACCTTC. The chain carries TRBV29-1 and TRBJ1-2, with D hard to call. CDR3 size: 13 residues. The V gene lost 4 bases and the J gene lost 5 bases, with 14 bases spanning the gap. Per the germline V gene, CDR1 is SQVTM and CDR2 is ANQGSEA.

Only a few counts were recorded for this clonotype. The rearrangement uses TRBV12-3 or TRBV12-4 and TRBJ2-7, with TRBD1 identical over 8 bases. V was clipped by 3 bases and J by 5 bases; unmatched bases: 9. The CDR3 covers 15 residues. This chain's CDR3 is CASSFIRTGTDEQYF. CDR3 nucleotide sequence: TGTGCCAGCAGTTTTATCCGGACAGGGACAGACGAGCAGTACTTC.

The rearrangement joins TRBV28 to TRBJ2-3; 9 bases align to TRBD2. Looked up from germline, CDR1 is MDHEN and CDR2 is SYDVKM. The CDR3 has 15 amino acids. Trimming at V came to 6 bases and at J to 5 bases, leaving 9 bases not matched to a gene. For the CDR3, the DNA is TGTGCCAGCAGCCCTAGCGGGGCCCGGGGAGATACGCAGTATTTT. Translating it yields CASSPSGARGDTQYF.

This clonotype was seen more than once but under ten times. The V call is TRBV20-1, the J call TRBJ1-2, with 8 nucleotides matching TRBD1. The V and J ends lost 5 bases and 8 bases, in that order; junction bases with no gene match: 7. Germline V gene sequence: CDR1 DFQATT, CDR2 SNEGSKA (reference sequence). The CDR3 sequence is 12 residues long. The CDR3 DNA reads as TGCAGTGCTGGACAGGGTAGAGAGGGCTACACCTTC. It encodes CSAGQGREGYTF.

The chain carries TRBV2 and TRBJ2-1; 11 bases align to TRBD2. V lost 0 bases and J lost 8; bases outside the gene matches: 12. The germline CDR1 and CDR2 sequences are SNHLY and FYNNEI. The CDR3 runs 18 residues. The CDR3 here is CASSEAQLAGGSVDEQFF. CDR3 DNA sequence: TGTGCCAGCAGTGAAGCGCAGCTAGCGGGAGGTAGTGTTGATGAGCAGTTCTTC.

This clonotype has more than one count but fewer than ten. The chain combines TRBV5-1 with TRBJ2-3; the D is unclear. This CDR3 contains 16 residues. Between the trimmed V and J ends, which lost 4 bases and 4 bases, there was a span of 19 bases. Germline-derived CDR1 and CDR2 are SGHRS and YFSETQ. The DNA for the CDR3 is TGCGCCAGCAGCCGCGCCTCCAGATCTACAGCAGATACGCAGTATTTT. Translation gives CASSRASRSTADTQYF.

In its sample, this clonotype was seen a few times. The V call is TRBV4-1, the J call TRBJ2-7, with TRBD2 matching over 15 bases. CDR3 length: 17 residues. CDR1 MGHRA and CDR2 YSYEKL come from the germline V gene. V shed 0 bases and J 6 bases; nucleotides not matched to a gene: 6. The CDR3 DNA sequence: TGCGCCAGCAGCCAAGAACTTCCGGGACTAGCGGGGGGCGAGCAGTACTTC. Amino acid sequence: CASSQELPGLAGGEQYF.

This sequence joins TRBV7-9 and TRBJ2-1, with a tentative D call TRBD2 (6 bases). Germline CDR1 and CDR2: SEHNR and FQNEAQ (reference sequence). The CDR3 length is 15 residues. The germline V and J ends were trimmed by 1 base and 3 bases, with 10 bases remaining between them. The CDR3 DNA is TGTGCCAGCAGCTTAGGGACTACCAACTACAATGAGCAGTTCTTC. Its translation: CASSLGTTNYNEQFF. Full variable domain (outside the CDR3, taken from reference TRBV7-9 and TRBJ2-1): DTGVSQNPRHKITKRGQNVTFRCDPISEHNRLYWYRQTLGQGPEFLTYFQNEAQLEKSRLLSDRFSAERPKGSFSTLEIQRTEQGDSAMYLCASSLGTTNYNEQFFGPGTRLTVL.

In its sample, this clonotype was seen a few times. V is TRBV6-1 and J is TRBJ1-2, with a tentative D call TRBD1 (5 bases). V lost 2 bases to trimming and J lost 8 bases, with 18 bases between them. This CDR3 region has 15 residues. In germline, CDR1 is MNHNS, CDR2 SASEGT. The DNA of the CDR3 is TGTGCCAGCAGTGAATATGAGGGGATCTTGGGCGGCTACACCTTC. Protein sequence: CASSEYEGILGGYTF.